Listed here are 11 T cell receptor beta chains from one sample, sequenced in a study of graft-versus-host responses after intestinal transplantation (dated by TCRdb to about 2021). These receptors have no known antigen. Receptors were amplified or captured by the immunoSEQ multiplex PCR assay. TCRdb provides this immuneACCESS table in a form limited to in-frame rearrangements. Some clones are lacking; in checked studies, under half of them reflect an unresolved V gene, and why the rest are absent is not known. In this sample the table shows under 150,000 clones, 90% to 95% of which occur a single time. Clones ranked in the top ten supply over 0.15% of the sample. The sample's time point label is to be understood as: cells obtained before transplantation from donor or recipient. The sequencing used unstimulated CD4+ T cells sorted from spleen or lymph node cells, collected before intestinal transplant. These receptors all come from a human donor who received an intestinal transplant.

This clone was found once. The chain uses TRBV4-1 and TRBJ2-3; 12 positions match TRBD2. V was pared by 1 base and J by 0 bases, with 5 bases of the junction left unmatched. Germline CDR1 is MGHRA and CDR2 is YSYEKL. This CDR3 region has 18 residues. Here the CDR3 reads CASSQVLAGGPSTDTQYF. For the CDR3, the DNA is TGCGCCAGCAGCCAAGTACTAGCGGGGGGCCCGAGCACAGATACGCAGTATTTT.

This rearrangement joins TRBV5-8 to TRBJ1-5; no definite D call. The CDR3 totals 12 residues. The V end was cut by 1 base, the J end by 5 bases, with 4 bases between. Germline-derived CDR1 and CDR2 are SGHTS and YDEGEE. The CDR3 reads CASSLIYQPQHF. CDR3 DNA: TGTGCCAGCAGCTTGATATATCAGCCCCAGCATTTT.

The rearrangement links TRBV5-4 to TRBJ2-7; weak D call: TRBD1 (6 bases). The CDR3 is made up of 14 amino acids. Trimming took 5 bases from V and 2 from J, leaving 14 bases between them. Germline V gene data show CDR1 as SGHNT and CDR2 as YYREEE (reference sequence). CDR3 sequence: CASRLAGTTYEQYF. The CDR3 DNA reads as TGTGCCAGCAGGCTCGCCGGGACAACCTACGAGCAGTACTTC.

The chain uses TRBV15 and TRBJ2-3; TRBD1 aligns across 10 bases. The germline gives CDR1 LNHNV, CDR2 YYDKDF (reference sequence). The ends lost 5 bases at V and 6 bases at J; junction bases unmatched: 5. The CDR3 loop spans 14 amino acids. Here the CDR3 DNA reads TGTGCCACCAGCCGTAGACAGGGGGCGGATACGCAGTATTTT. This gives the protein CATSRRQGADTQYF.

The chain is built from TRBV7-9 and TRBJ2-7; D perhaps matches TRBD1 (5 bases). The V and J ends lost 0 bases and 3 bases respectively, with 9 bases between them. This CDR3 is 14 amino acids long. Per the germline V gene, CDR1 is SEHNR and CDR2 is FQNEAQ (reference sequence). Written as DNA, the CDR3 is TGTGCCAGCAGCTTAGCTCAGGGAATCTACGAGCAGTACTTC. Translated, it gives CASSLAQGIYEQYF.

The J gene is TRBJ1-6, the V gene TRBV6-1; a possible D gene is TRBD1 (5 bases). The germline V and J ends were trimmed by 2 bases and 9 bases, with 8 bases remaining between them. The germline CDR1 and CDR2 sequences are MNHNS and SASEGT. The CDR3 runs 13 residues. The CDR3, as DNA: TGTGCCAGCAGTGAACAGGGCCGTTCACCCCTCCACTTT. Translating it yields CASSEQGRSPLHF.

The chain is built from TRBV19 and TRBJ2-4, with a weak D call TRBD1 (6 bases). Germline values: CDR1 LNHDA, CDR2 SQIVND (reference sequence). CDR3 length: 17 residues. Trimming shortened V by 4 bases and J by 1 base, and 17 bases separated the two germline ends. For the CDR3, the DNA is TGTGCCAGTAGTAAAGGGAAGGGGGTGGATGCCAAAAACATTCAGTACTTC. Amino acid sequence: CASSKGKGVDAKNIQYF.

This clone has only one observation. V usage is TRBV7-8 and J usage is TRBJ1-1, with D tentatively TRBD1 (6 bases). Trimming stripped 5 bases from V and 2 bases from J, with 15 bases between. The CDR3 extends over 15 amino acids. Germline-derived CDR1 and CDR2 are SGHVS and FQNEAQ. CDR3 amino acids: CASSNPGGANTEAFF. CDR3 in DNA: TGTGCCAGCAGCAACCCCGGGGGGGCCAACACTGAAGCTTTCTTT.

The V and J genes are TRBV9 and TRBJ2-3; 8 bases match TRBD1. The germline gives CDR1 SGDLS, CDR2 YYNGEE. This CDR3 has 15 residues. V lost 2 bases and J lost 5; bases outside the gene matches: 7. The DNA of the CDR3 is TGTGCCAGCAGCGTTCGGACAGGGAAGGGAGATACGCAGTATTTT. It codes for CASSVRTGKGDTQYF.

The genes are TRBV11-2 and TRBJ1-3, with no clear D. V gave up 0 bases and J gave up 0 bases, with 9 bases separating them. Germline V gives CDR1 SGHAT, CDR2 FQNNGV. CDR3 length: 16 amino acids. The CDR3 DNA is TGTGCCAGCAGCTTAGACGGGATAGCCTCTGGAAACACCATATATTTT. It encodes CASSLDGIASGNTIYF.

V and J are TRBV19 and TRBJ2-3; no reliable D call. Germline CDR1 is LNHDA and CDR2 is SQIVND (reference sequence). The V and J ends lost 3 bases and 2 bases respectively, with 3 bases between them. The CDR3 spans 12 residues. The CDR3 region has the DNA TGTGCCAGTAGTATGGACACAGATACGCAGTATTTT. It yields the protein CASSMDTDTQYF.